The source of this T cell receptor beta chain is a study of blood T cell repertoires in COVID-19. Overall study context: The samples span acute and convalescent COVID-19 from the United States, Italy and Spain. T cells, B-cell-depleted T cells, or PBMCs supplied cDNA or gDNA.

Per the original data handling: Nucleated cell number was recorded as an estimate derived from reference gene primer amplification. Profiling relied on immunoSEQ multiplex PCR, and the TCRdb table lists in-frame clones only, not all of them. Clone size and the V and J calls come from that table; the DNA yielded D and trimming. The data show about 82,000 clones, about 78% seen once. The CDR3 length is 16 residues. Germline CDR1 is SGHTA and CDR2 is FQGNSA. Trimming removed 5 bases from V and 0 bases from J; junction bases left unmatched: 7. Enrolment of Seattle patients took place during active infection, and they were followed longitudinally.

The chain combines TRBV7-2 with TRBJ1-3, with 7 bases matching TRBD1. The TCR originated in a man in his 60s with COVID-19, enrolled during active disease. The sample consisted of peripheral blood. CDR3 bases: TGTGCCAGCAGCAGGGCGGGACAGAACTCTGGAAACACCATATATTTT. This encodes CASSRAGQNSGNTIYF.